The 18 T cell receptor beta chains given below trace back to one sample, sequenced in a study of blood T cells in healthy people across ages. A second PCR, run for about 7 to 11 cycles, used a sample-barcoded 5' primer plus a J-beta primer mix. TCRdb fed the 5' RACE reads into MiXCR, producing one record per CDR3 protein. The sample includes some 900,000 distinct CDR3 sequences, about 44% of them seen just once. Sequences were obtained from blood. The receptors originated from a young man in good health.

This clonotype was picked up a small number of times. The genes are TRBV9 and TRBJ2-1; TRBD1 matches 9 bases. This CDR3 has 15 residues. CDR1 and CDR2 from the germline V gene are SGDLS and YYNGEE. V trimming: 4 bases; J trimming: 10 bases; junction bases outside the gene matches: 12. The CDR3 coding sequence is TGTGCCAGCAGCCTCACCTCCGGGACAGGGCTCGAGCAGTTCTTC. The encoded protein is CASSLTSGTGLEQFF.

This chain connects TRBV2 to TRBJ2-3, with 8 bases identical to TRBD1. The CDR3 extends over 15 amino acids. V lost 6 bases, J lost 3 bases, and 8 bases stayed unmatched. Germline V CDR1 and CDR2: SNHLY, FYNNEI. CDR3 sequence: CASSLRDRLTDTQYF. The CDR3 DNA follows: TGTGCCAGCAGCCTCCGGGACAGGTTAACAGATACGCAGTATTTT.

This clonotype was counted only a few times. CDR3 protein: CASSTGYNEQFF. CDR3 DNA sequence: TGTGCTAGCAGTACAGGGTACAATGAGCAGTTCTTC. The rearrangement links TRBV12-5 to TRBJ2-1; D might be TRBD1 (6 bases). The ends were cut back, 9 bases at V and 4 bases at J, with 10 bases in the middle. This CDR3 has 12 amino acids. Germline loops: CDR1 LGHNT, CDR2 FRNRAP.

As for this clonotype: One end of the junction is discordant with germline, which a read error may explain. The chain combines TRBV3-1 with TRBJ1-6; possible D gene TRBD1, 6 bases. The CDR3 consists of 14 residues. Per germline, CDR1 LGHDT and CDR2 YNNKEL (reference sequence). CDR3 DNA sequence: TGTGCCAGCAGGCAACCTGACAGGAAGTCACCCCCCCACTTT. Amino acids: CASRQPDRKSPPHF.

The chain is built from TRBV20-1 and TRBJ2-7, with 12 bases matching TRBD1. Unmatched junction bases numbered 8, after V lost 6 bases and J lost 2 bases. Germline CDR1 is DFQATT and CDR2 is SNEGSKA (reference sequence). This CDR3 region has 15 residues. The CDR3 loop reads CSARDRGHSTYEQYF. The CDR3 coding sequence is TGCAGTGCCCGGGACAGGGGGCACTCAACCTACGAGCAGTACTTC.

For the CDR3, the DNA is TGTGCCAGCAGTTGGACTAGCGGGGACCCCTACGAGCAGTACTTC. Its protein is CASSWTSGDPYEQYF. V usage is TRBV12-3 or TRBV12-4 and J usage is TRBJ2-7; 12 bases fit TRBD2. J was trimmed by 2 bases and V by 4 bases; bases with no gene match: 3. CDR3 size: 15 residues.

The rearrangement uses TRBV28 and TRBJ2-2; D unresolved. This CDR3 region has 13 residues. Germline CDR1 MDHEN, CDR2 SYDVKM. The germline V and J ends were trimmed by 6 bases and 6 bases, with 11 bases remaining between them. The CDR3 here is CASSSPFPGELFF. The CDR3 DNA is TGTGCCAGCAGCTCCCCTTTTCCCGGGGAGCTGTTTTTT.

This clonotype came up many times. The chain carries TRBV9 and TRBJ2-6; D call uncertain. Trimming pared 0 bases from V and 1 base from J, leaving 5 bases between. CDR1 and CDR2 from the germline V gene are SGDLS and YYNGEE. There are 15 residues in the CDR3. The CDR3 sequence: CASSVVGSGANVLTF. The CDR3 coding sequence is TGTGCCAGCAGCGTAGTAGGGTCTGGGGCCAACGTCCTGACTTTC. Drawing the rest from reference TRBV9 and TRBJ2-6, the complete variable domain is DSGVTQTPKHLITATGQRVTLRCSPRSGDLSVYWYQQSLDQGLQFLIQYYNGEERAKGNILERFSAQQFPDLHSELNLSSLELGDSALYFCASSVVGSGANVLTFGAGSRLTVL.

The CDR3 bases are TGTGCCAGCAGCAACACAGGGAACACTGAAGCTTTCTTT. It specifies CASSNTGNTEAFF. The V and J genes are TRBV12-3 or TRBV12-4 and TRBJ1-1, with D perhaps matching TRBD1 (5 bases). V was clipped by 6 bases and J by 1 base, with 9 bases between them. The CDR3 covers 13 residues.

The chain couples TRBV6-2 or TRBV6-3 to TRBJ2-1, with 9 bases that match TRBD2. Looked up from germline, CDR1 is MNHEY and CDR2 is SVGEGT. The CDR3 covers 13 residues. Unmatched junction bases numbered 7, after V lost 8 bases and J lost 8 bases. The CDR3 loop reads CASRASGAYEQFF. The CDR3 bases are TGTGCCAGCCGAGCTAGCGGGGCCTATGAGCAGTTCTTC.

This chain connects TRBV29-1 to TRBJ2-2; 8 positions match TRBD1. V gave up 7 bases and J gave up 2 bases; unmatched junction bases: 6. The germline V gene has CDR1 SQVTM and CDR2 ANQGSEA. The CDR3 runs 14 residues. The CDR3 DNA sequence: TGCAGCGCGACGACAGGGGTCAACACCGGGGAGCTGTTTTTT. Translated, it gives CSATTGVNTGELFF.

The V gene is TRBV12-3 or TRBV12-4, the J gene TRBJ2-1; D is unclear. Trimming took 6 bases from V and 0 from J, leaving 9 bases between them. The CDR3 totals 14 residues. The CDR3: CASRAGPSYNEQFF. CDR3 coding DNA: TGTGCCAGCAGGGCCGGCCCCTCCTACAATGAGCAGTTCTTC.

In this sample, this clonotype turned up a few times. The chain links TRBV3-1 to TRBJ2-5, with TRBD2 as a possible D gene (5 bases). There are 13 residues in the CDR3. Germline CDR1 reads LGHDT; CDR2 reads YNNKEL (reference sequence). Trimming left V 1 base short and J 5 bases short, with 8 bases between. The CDR3 spells CASSQGELETQYF. For the CDR3, the DNA is TGTGCCAGCAGCCAAGGGGAGCTGGAGACCCAGTACTTC.

V is TRBV2 and J is TRBJ1-1; D perhaps matches TRBD1 (5 bases). Germline CDR1 and CDR2: SNHLY and FYNNEI. Trimming removed 6 bases at V and 4 bases at J, with 12 bases between. CDR3 length: 13 amino acids. The CDR3 DNA reads as TGTGCCAGCAGACTTGACAGTATCACTGAAGCTTTCTTT. The encoded protein is CASRLDSITEAFF.

The CDR3 sequence: CASSQDRRLAGVNNEQFF. As DNA, the CDR3 is TGCGCCAGCAGCCAAGATCGGCGGCTAGCGGGGGTTAACAATGAGCAGTTCTTC. The chain carries TRBV4-3 and TRBJ2-1; 10 bases are shared with TRBD2. Germline V gives CDR1 LGHNA, CDR2 YSLEER. Trimming cost V 0 bases and J 5 bases; bases outside gene matches: 10. This CDR3 has 18 residues.

The rearrangement joins TRBV6-5 to TRBJ2-1, with D perhaps TRBD1 (5 bases). In germline, CDR1 is MNHEY, CDR2 SVGAGI. The CDR3 contains 13 residues. V shed 7 bases and J shed 8 bases, with 15 bases lying between them. CDR3 region: CASNSGIWDEQFF. In nucleotides, the CDR3 is TGTGCCAGCAATTCAGGGATATGGGATGAGCAGTTCTTC.

V is TRBV7-9 and J is TRBJ2-5; D could derive from TRBD1 or TRBD2 (5 bases each). The CDR3 totals 14 residues. Deletions cut 7 bases from V and 5 bases from J, with 17 bases between. Germline CDR1 and CDR2: SEHNR and FQNEAQ (reference sequence). Written as DNA, the CDR3 is TGTGCCAGCACCCGAAATGTGGGGGACGAGACCCAGTACTTC. It translates to CASTRNVGDETQYF. Based on the CDR3 plus reference TRBV7-9 and TRBJ2-5, the full variable domain is DTGVSQNPRHKITKRGQNVTFRCDPISEHNRLYWYRQTLGQGPEFLTYFQNEAQLEKSRLLSDRFSAERPKGSFSTLEIQRTEQGDSAMYLCASTRNVGDETQYFGPGTRLLVL.

V and J are TRBV11-2 and TRBJ2-4; no firm D call. The CDR3 totals 14 residues. Germline V CDR1 and CDR2: SGHAT, FQNNGV. Trimming removed 0 bases at V and 1 base at J, with 4 bases between. The CDR3 is CASSLERAKNIQYF. In nucleotides, the CDR3 is TGTGCCAGCAGCTTAGAGAGGGCCAAAAACATTCAGTACTTC.